A single sample is the source of the 19 T cell receptor beta chains below, sequenced in a study of T cells after yellow fever vaccination. Each CDR3 protein gets one entry after TCRdb re-called the 5' RACE reads with MiXCR. There are more than 450,000 distinct CDR3 sequences in the sample; 21% occur only once, and 15% to 20% lies in the top ten. This material consisted of PBMCs, taken roughly 23 days after the first yellow fever vaccination. The receptors were sampled from a man aged 18 to 29 who received the YFV17D yellow fever vaccine.

As concerns this clonotype: Possible read error: a much larger clone is one base away. The chain couples TRBV6-1 to TRBJ2-1; 9 bases match TRBD1. CDR1 is MNHNS, CDR2 SASEGT, per germline. The CDR3 has 14 amino acids. As DNA, the CDR3 is TGTGCCAGCAGATCCACAGGGGGCGAGAATGAGCATTTCTTC. This encodes CASRSTGGENEHFF.

This clonotype came up many times. The V call is TRBV20-1, the J call TRBJ2-2; D could derive from TRBD1 or TRBD2 (6 bases each). V lost 2 bases and J lost 6, with 13 bases in between. The CDR3 is 14 residues long. Germline values: CDR1 DFQATT, CDR2 SNEGSKA (reference sequence). In nucleotides, the CDR3 is TGCAGTGCTAGACCGGGGGCCGTTGCCGGGGAGCTGTTTTTT. Its translation is CSARPGAVAGELFF.

In its sample, this clonotype was seen a few times. J is TRBJ2-3 and V is TRBV11-3, with D hard to call. The CDR3 contains 14 residues. Germline V gene lookup returns CDR1 SGHNT and CDR2 YENEEA. Trimming stripped 0 bases from V and 2 bases from J, with 6 bases between. CDR3 sequence (DNA): TGTGCCAGCAGCTTAGACCCGTACACAGATACGCAGTATTTT. Its translation: CASSLDPYTDTQYF.

This clonotype showed up just a few times. This sequence joins TRBV7-6 and TRBJ2-2; 9 bases are shared with TRBD1. The germline V gene encodes CDR1 SGHVS and CDR2 FNYEAQ. The V segment lost 3 bases and the J segment 0 bases; nucleotides outside the gene matches: 11. The CDR3 runs to 19 residues. CDR3: CASSFNRGQSAANTGELFF. CDR3 nucleotide sequence: TGTGCCAGCAGCTTTAACAGGGGGCAGAGTGCCGCGAACACCGGGGAGCTGTTTTTT.

In this sample, this clonotype turned up a few times. The V gene is TRBV10-3, the J gene TRBJ1-6, with D tentatively TRBD1 (6 bases). The CDR3 totals 12 residues. V lost 10 bases to trimming and J lost 10 bases, with 14 bases between them. The germline CDR1 and CDR2 sequences are ENHRY and SYGVKD. CDR3 sequence reads: CATNREGSPLHF. The CDR3 DNA reads as TGTGCCACAAACAGGGAGGGCTCACCCCTCCACTTT.

This clonotype has just a few counts. The CDR3 DNA reads as TGTGCCAGCAGCCAAGATCAGAGTCGGGGGGGGTCCGGCGATACGCAGTATTTT. Translated: CASSQDQSRGGSGDTQYF. The chain joins TRBV4-2 to TRBJ2-3; TRBD2 matches at 8 bases. With V trimmed by 0 bases and J by 6 bases, 14 bases remained unmatched. Germline V gene lookup returns CDR1 LGHNA and CDR2 YNFKEQ. CDR3 size: 18 residues.

There are a few counts of this clonotype. The rearrangement joins TRBV20-1 to TRBJ1-2; the D gene is possibly TRBD1 (6 bases). CDR1 is DFQATT and CDR2 is SNEGSKA in the germline V gene (reference sequence). V was cut by 6 bases and J by 6 bases, with 20 bases left in between. This CDR3 has 14 residues. CDR3 amino acids: CSANDPGTINGYTF. The CDR3 DNA is TGCAGTGCGAATGATCCCGGGACAATAAATGGCTACACCTTC.

This chain uses TRBV7-9 with TRBJ2-1; no clear D. Trimming stripped 1 base from V and 6 bases from J, with 10 bases between. The CDR3 covers 14 residues. From germline, CDR1 is SEHNR and CDR2 FQNEAQ (reference sequence). CDR3 bases: TGTGCCAGCAGCTTAGTAAGTAGCCGCAATGAGCAGTTCTTC. Amino acids: CASSLVSSRNEQFF.

This clonotype was observed a few times. The gene calls are TRBV4-1 and TRBJ1-1, with D possibly matching TRBD1 (5 bases). The CDR3 runs 20 residues. Germline CDR1 is MGHRA and CDR2 is YSYEKL. Trimming cost V 5 bases and J 1 base, with 29 bases left between them. In DNA, the CDR3 is TGCGCCAGCAGCACAAGAGGGTGGGGACCACTCGGGCCAAGGAACACTGAAGCTTTCTTT. This translates into CASSTRGWGPLGPRNTEAFF.

The rearrangement links TRBV20-1 to TRBJ2-1, with D uncertain. The V gene lost 4 bases and the J gene lost 3 bases, with 4 bases spanning the gap. The CDR3 is made up of 11 amino acids. Germline loops: CDR1 DFQATT, CDR2 SNEGSKA (reference sequence). CDR3 DNA sequence: TGCAGTGCTAACAGCTACAATGAGCAGTTCTTC. Residues: CSANSYNEQFF.

The rearrangement uses TRBV20-1 and TRBJ1-1; 8 bases fit TRBD1. CDR1 is DFQATT and CDR2 is SNEGSKA in the germline V gene (reference sequence). This CDR3 comprises 15 residues. Germline trimming cut 0 bases from V and 3 bases from J; bases unmatched to any gene: 6. This CDR3 reads CSARDPGTGYTEAFF. The CDR3, as DNA: TGCAGTGCTAGAGATCCGGGGACAGGTTACACTGAAGCTTTCTTT.

The V call is TRBV10-3, the J call TRBJ1-2; TRBD1 aligns across 8 bases. Trimming removed 10 bases from V and 0 bases from J; junction bases left unmatched: 4. Germline values: CDR1 ENHRY, CDR2 SYGVKD. CDR3 length: 13 residues. CDR3 region: CATGTGANYGYTF. The CDR3 region has the DNA TGTGCCACGGGGACAGGCGCTAACTATGGCTACACCTTC.

This clonotype occurred a few times. This chain uses TRBV24-1 with TRBJ1-5, with 8 bases that match TRBD1. After removal of 4 bases from V and 6 bases from J, the junction contained 4 bases not matched to a gene. The CDR3 is made up of 14 amino acids. Looked up from germline, CDR1 is KGHDR and CDR2 is SFDVKD. The DNA of the CDR3 is TGTGCCACCAGTGACGGACAGGGCACTCAGCCCCAGCATTTT. It is translated as CATSDGQGTQPQHF.

This clonotype was counted between two and nine times. This chain joins TRBV7-9 and TRBJ2-3, with D hard to call. The ends were cut back, 4 bases at V and 6 bases at J, with 11 bases in the middle. The CDR3 extends over 13 amino acids. The germline CDR1 and CDR2 sequences are SEHNR and FQNEAQ (reference sequence). The CDR3 here is CASSSPRFDTQYF. In DNA, the CDR3 is TGTGCCAGCAGCTCACCCAGGTTCGATACGCAGTATTTT.

This clonotype was seen a few times. The V call is TRBV6-1, the J call TRBJ2-3, with 8 bases matching TRBD1. V trimming: 7 bases; J trimming: 2 bases; junction bases outside the gene matches: 11. Germline V gene lookup returns CDR1 MNHNS and CDR2 SASEGT. This CDR3 region has 16 residues. CDR3 region: CASKLEPGQDTDTQYF. DNA of the CDR3: TGTGCCAGCAAGCTCGAGCCGGGACAGGACACAGATACGCAGTATTTT.

This clonotype was seen at least ten times. The rearrangement links TRBV5-6 to TRBJ2-7; perhaps TRBD2 as D (6 bases). CDR1 is SGHDT and CDR2 is YYEEEE in the germline V gene. V was cut by 2 bases and J by 2 bases, with 8 bases left in between. This CDR3 is 13 amino acids long. The CDR3 DNA follows: TGTGCCAGCAGCTTTCGGGGGACCTACGAGCAGTACTTC. Its translation: CASSFRGTYEQYF.

This clonotype was seen a handful of times. This chain links TRBV27 with TRBJ1-2; 8 nucleotides align to TRBD1. CDR3 length equals 17 residues. Germline V gene data show CDR1 as MNHEY and CDR2 as SMNVEV (reference sequence). V was pared by 0 bases and J by 6 bases, with 12 bases of the junction left unmatched. CDR3: CASSLSFEWTGLNGYTF. As DNA, the CDR3 is TGTGCCAGCAGTTTATCTTTTGAATGGACAGGGTTAAATGGCTACACCTTC.

This clonotype was counted only a few times. V usage is TRBV12-3 or TRBV12-4 and J usage is TRBJ1-6; D remains unclear. The CDR3 length is 13 residues. The V and J ends lost 5 bases and 10 bases respectively, with 12 bases between them. The CDR3 DNA reads TGTGCCAGCAGTCCCTTAACGGCCTCACCCCTCCACTTT. Residues: CASSPLTASPLHF.

This clonotype was recorded a few times. This rearrangement joins TRBV5-1 to TRBJ2-1; the match to TRBD2 covers 12 bases. The CDR3 is made up of 16 amino acids. The germline CDR1 and CDR2 sequences are SGHRS and YFSETQ. The V segment lost 0 bases and the J segment 6 bases; nucleotides outside the gene matches: 4. The CDR3, as DNA: TGCGCCAGCAGCTTGGACCTAGCGGGGGGGCCCAATGAGCAGTTCTTC. Its protein product is CASSLDLAGGPNEQFF.